This T cell receptor (beta chain) stems from a study of cytomegalovirus exposure and HLA in healthy donors. Study background: The same platform as the 666 first-cohort repertoires was used for the 95 to 150 validation repertoires, a later analysis reported. Findings and caveats of the study: Under in vitro conditions, three CMV-associated chains were confirmed as specific for CMV antigens. Listed as cytomegalovirus-associated were 150 to 200 TCR beta chains. That first-cohort TCR clusters tended to co-occur in the 120 or so validation repertoires was found in a later analysis.

A note on this clone: Its specificity is unknown.

Data came from immunoSEQ multiplex PCR; TCRdb stores just in-frame clones and leaves some out. The sample lists roughly 230,000 clones, around 91% occurring once. V dropped 0 bases and J dropped 6; count of bases not matched to a gene: 4. CDR1 and CDR2 from the germline V gene are SGHRS and YFSETQ. The CDR3 consists of 15 residues. The sequenced sample was PBMCs. The receptor was derived from a woman in her twenties or thirties in good health and CMV-seronegative. The chain carries TRBV5-1 and TRBJ1-4, with 8 nucleotides matching TRBD1. The CDR3 loop is CASSLGTGTHEKLFF. CDR3 DNA: TGCGCCAGCAGCTTGGGGACAGGGACGCATGAAAAACTGTTTTTT.